The clone carrying this T cell receptor beta chain was recorded only once. This entry is derived from a study of T cell changes during pregnancy in multiple sclerosis. V trimming: 5 bases; J trimming: 6 bases; junction bases outside the gene matches: 6. The CDR3 extends over 13 amino acids. Germline V gene lookup returns CDR1 SQVTM and CDR2 ANQGSEA. Only in-frame clones appear in the TCRdb table, and some are missing; sequencing was by immunoSEQ multiplex PCR. Here the sample spans around 59,000 clones, about 93% being singletons. The receptor was derived from a female donor in good health, enrolled as a control in a pregnancy study. The material sequenced was peripheral blood, taken in the third trimester of pregnancy. The chain carries TRBV29-1 and TRBJ2-7, with TRBD1 matching 11 bases. CDR3 amino acids: CSVCPGTGGEQYF. The CDR3 DNA is TGCAGCGTTTGTCCCGGGACAGGGGGCGAGCAGTACTTC.